The source of this T cell receptor beta chain is a study of synovial regulatory T cells in juvenile arthritis. Across the study: More than 5 patients were on methotrexate and a few were untreated.

Notes on the study in general: Synovial Teff and blood CPL repertoires partially overlapped with iaTreg TCR repertoires, which were largely patient-private.

This clone is medium-sized by frequency. The antigen is undetermined. The protocol was immunoSEQ multiplex PCR, while the TCRdb copy is restricted to in-frame clones and leaves out a portion. The repertoire table contains around 9,500 clones. This CDR3 has 14 amino acids. A DNA sequence was not provided. CDR1 is SGHNT and CDR2 is YYREEE in the germline V gene (reference sequence). The clonotype was recovered from a donor between 2 and 35 years old with juvenile idiopathic arthritis. This chain uses TRBV5-4 with TRBJ2-2. Input material: Treg cells from blood. Subset denoted: remaining (HLA-DR-negative) circulating blood Treg cells. The CDR3 protein is CASSFRTNTGELFF.